These 2 T cell receptor beta chains were all obtained from the same sample, sequenced in a study of shared clonotypes between healthy human individuals. Measured with immunoSEQ multiplex PCR; TCRdb has only the in-frame clones, and not every one. The sample records about 2.1 million clones, roughly 93% being singletons. CD45RO-negative CD8 cells positively selected for CCR7 made up the naive population, which excluded terminally differentiated effector memory CD45RA+ cells. The source material was naive CD8+ T cells from PBMCs. These receptor sequences come from a young man in good health. Some clones in this sample may be carry-over from other donors' samples.

The rearrangement uses TRBV25-1 and TRBJ2-7; D is uncertain. The CDR3 is 14 amino acids. Trimming left V 4 bases short and J 0 bases short, with 10 bases between. CDR1 MGHDK and CDR2 SYGVNS come from the germline V gene. DNA for the CDR3: TGTGCCAGCAGTGTGGCGTATAGCTCCTACGAGCAGTACTTC. This codes for CASSVAYSSYEQYF.

In DNA form, the CDR3 reads TGTGCCAGCAGTATCGAGCGGGAGTCGAGTTACGAGCAGTACTTC. Translation: CASSIERESSYEQYF. The V call is TRBV28, the J call TRBJ2-7; 8 bases align to TRBD2. Germline V CDR1 and CDR2: MDHEN, SYDVKM. There are 15 residues in the CDR3. Trimming removed 5 bases from V and 4 bases from J; junction bases left unmatched: 10.